Below, 10 T cell receptor beta chains from the same sample are listed, as sequenced in a study of blood T cells in healthy people across ages. The second PCR ran roughly 6 to 11 cycles with a sample-barcoded 5' primer and J-beta primers. TCRdb re-called the 5' RACE reads with MiXCR, one entry per CDR3 protein. The table records 600,000 to 900,000 distinct CDR3 sequences, roughly 25% of them present only once. Another study also made use of these data, one on T cells of mothers and their children.

Material: blood. All receptors come from a boy between 5 and 17 years old in good health.

The chain joins TRBV6-5 to TRBJ2-6; D is undetermined. CDR3 length: 15 amino acids. V lost 2 bases, J lost 4 bases, and 9 bases lay in between. Germline CDR1 is MNHEY and CDR2 is SVGAGI. CDR3: CASSYRFTGANVLTF. The CDR3 DNA is TGTGCCAGCAGTTACCGATTCACCGGGGCCAACGTCCTGACTTTC.

A few counts support this clonotype. The chain joins TRBV2 to TRBJ2-3, with 7 bases identical to TRBD1. Germline trimming cut 7 bases from V and 7 bases from J; bases unmatched to any gene: 14. Germline V gene sequence: CDR1 SNHLY, CDR2 FYNNEI. This CDR3 has 15 amino acids. The CDR3: CASTYLKGGLNTQYF. CDR3 nucleotide sequence: TGTGCCAGCACCTACCTAAAAGGGGGCCTCAATACGCAGTATTTT.

V is TRBV7-7 and J is TRBJ2-5, with a tentative D call TRBD2 (5 bases). V dropped 5 bases and J dropped 4 bases, with 17 bases sitting between them. Per the germline V gene, CDR1 is SSHAT and CDR2 is FNYEAQ (reference sequence). The CDR3 sequence is 15 residues long. The CDR3 here is CASSPETDLIETQYF. CDR3 nucleotides: TGTGCCAGCAGCCCCGAAACGGACTTAATAGAGACCCAGTACTTC.

The V and J genes are TRBV2 and TRBJ2-4, with TRBD1 matching 9 bases. The V gene end was trimmed by 4 bases and the J gene end by 4 bases; junction bases not matched to a gene: 5. Germline V lookup: CDR1 SNHLY, CDR2 FYNNEI. CDR3 length: 15 residues. The CDR3 nucleotides read TGTGCCAGCAGTGTCCTTGACAGGGGGAAAAACATTCAGTACTTC. Translating gives CASSVLDRGKNIQYF.

This clonotype was counted between two and nine times. The V and J genes are TRBV20-1 and TRBJ2-2; 8 bases are shared with TRBD1. V gave up 4 bases and J gave up 1 base; unmatched junction bases: 5. The CDR3 runs 15 residues. Germline lookup yields CDR1 DFQATT and CDR2 SNEGSKA (reference sequence). CDR3 loop: CSAMDGQGNTGELFF. CDR3 coding DNA: TGCAGTGCTATGGATGGACAGGGGAACACCGGGGAGCTGTTTTTT.

This chain joins TRBV5-1 and TRBJ1-1; TRBD1 agrees at 11 bases. The CDR3 runs 14 residues. V lost 4 bases and J lost 7; bases outside the gene matches: 6. Germline V lookup: CDR1 SGHRS, CDR2 YFSETQ. Here the CDR3 reads CASSARTGGIEAFF. The CDR3 DNA reads as TGCGCCAGCAGCGCCAGGACAGGGGGCATTGAAGCTTTCTTT.

This clonotype was picked up a small number of times. CDR3 amino acids: CSARVLVETQYF. Here the CDR3 DNA reads TGCAGTGCTAGAGTACTAGTAGAGACCCAGTACTTC. This chain joins TRBV20-1 and TRBJ2-5, with D tentatively TRBD2 (5 bases). The CDR3 contains 12 residues. In germline, CDR1 is DFQATT, CDR2 SNEGSKA (reference sequence). The V gene lost 1 base and the J gene lost 4 bases, with 7 bases spanning the gap.

J is TRBJ2-1 and V is TRBV28; TRBD1 matches 7 bases. The end of the DNA fits TRBJ2-7 better, so the J call may be wrong. The CDR3 has 13 amino acids. Germline V gives CDR1 MDHEN, CDR2 SYDVKM. In nucleotides, the CDR3 is TGTGCCAGCAGCAACTATGACAGGGACGAGCAGTACTTC. This sequence encodes CASSNYDRDEQYF.

This clonotype has only a few counts. The chain joins TRBV13 to TRBJ2-1; 8 positions agree with TRBD2. Germline V gene lookup returns CDR1 PRHDT and CDR2 FYEKMQ (reference sequence). Trimming cost V 3 bases and J 7 bases; bases outside gene matches: 5. The CDR3 contains 14 residues. CDR3 amino acids: CASSFPASGNEQFF. DNA of the CDR3: TGTGCCAGCAGCTTTCCGGCTAGCGGGAATGAGCAGTTCTTC.

CDR3: CASSLDVDGVYEQYF. Written as DNA, the CDR3 is TGTGCCAGCAGCTTAGATGTGGACGGTGTCTACGAGCAGTACTTC. The chain has TRBV7-9 and TRBJ2-7; D uncertain. Trimming shortened V by 1 base and J by 3 bases, and 13 bases separated the two germline ends. Germline loops: CDR1 SEHNR, CDR2 FQNEAQ (reference sequence). The CDR3 extends over 15 amino acids.